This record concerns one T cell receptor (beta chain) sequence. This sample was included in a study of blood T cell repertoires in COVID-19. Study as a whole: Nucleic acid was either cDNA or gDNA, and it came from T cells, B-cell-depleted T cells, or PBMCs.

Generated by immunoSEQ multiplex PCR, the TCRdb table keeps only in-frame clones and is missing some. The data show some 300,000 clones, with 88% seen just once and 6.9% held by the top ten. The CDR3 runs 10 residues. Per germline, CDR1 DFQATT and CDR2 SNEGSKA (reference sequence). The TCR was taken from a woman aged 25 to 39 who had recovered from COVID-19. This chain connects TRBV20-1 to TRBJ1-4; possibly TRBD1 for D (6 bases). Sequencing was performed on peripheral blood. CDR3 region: CVGANEKLFF. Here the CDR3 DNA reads TGCGTGGGGGCCAATGAAAAACTGTTTTTT.